The present T cell receptor beta chain was sequenced within a study of blood T cells in healthy people across ages. Whole-study findings and limits: Older age went with lower TCR beta diversity per million T cells, in a roughly linear way.

As concerns this clonotype: Its antigen is not known.

A J-beta primer mix and a sample-barcoded 5' primer were used in a second PCR of roughly 6 to 11 cycles. One entry per CDR3 protein, called by TCRdb with MiXCR from the 5' RACE reads. The table records around 900,000 distinct CDR3 sequences, roughly 26% of them present only once. CDR1 and CDR2 from the germline V gene are MDHEN and SYDVKM. The CDR3 consists of 13 residues. Trimming pared 2 bases from V and 6 bases from J, leaving 9 bases between. The sequenced material came from blood. The V and J genes are TRBV28 and TRBJ2-3; D perhaps matches TRBD2 (5 bases). This receptor was taken from a woman older than 75 in good health. The CDR3 DNA is TGTGCCAGCAGTTTACCGCCGGGGGATACGCAGTATTTT. Its translation: CASSLPPGDTQYF.